The present TCR beta chain was sequenced within a study of shared clonotypes between healthy human individuals. CDR1 is MNHEY, CDR2 SVGAGI, per germline. The CDR3 extends over 11 amino acids. Trimming left V 4 bases short and J 0 bases short, with 0 bases between. Using immunoSEQ multiplex PCR, the repertoire was profiled, and TCRdb retains in-frame clones only, with some absent. The profile shows over a million clones, around four fifths of them singletons. The TCR sequence derives from a man aged 18 to 30 in good health. Material for sequencing was memory CD4+ T cells sorted from blood. Subset: CD45RA-negative fraction. The genes are TRBV6-5 and TRBJ1-2; D is unresolved. The CDR3 nucleotides are TGTGCCAGCAGTTCTAACTATGGCTACACCTTC. This codes for CASSSNYGYTF.